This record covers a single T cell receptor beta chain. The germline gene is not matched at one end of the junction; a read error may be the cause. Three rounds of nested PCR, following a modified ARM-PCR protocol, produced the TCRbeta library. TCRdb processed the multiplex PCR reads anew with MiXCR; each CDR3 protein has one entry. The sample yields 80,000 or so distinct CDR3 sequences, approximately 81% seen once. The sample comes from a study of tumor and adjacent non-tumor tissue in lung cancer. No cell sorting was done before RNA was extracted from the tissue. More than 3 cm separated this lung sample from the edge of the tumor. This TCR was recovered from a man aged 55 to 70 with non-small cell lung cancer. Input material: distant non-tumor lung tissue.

CDR3 region: CTSSLLWRGGGGYTF. For the CDR3, the DNA is TGCACCAGCAGCCTCCTGTGGCGGGGAGGCGGTGGCTACACTTTC. J is TRBJ1-2 and V is TRBV4-1; the D is unclear. CDR1 is MGHRA and CDR2 is YSYEKL in the germline V gene. The CDR3 runs to 15 residues.